This TCR beta chain emerged from a study of blood T cell repertoires in COVID-19. Using immunoSEQ multiplex PCR, the repertoire was profiled, and TCRdb retains in-frame clones only, with some absent. The sample records around 300,000 clones, 85% to 90% being singletons. The ends lost 6 bases at V and 10 bases at J; junction bases unmatched: 9. This CDR3 is 13 amino acids long. Material: peripheral blood. This rearrangement joins TRBV12-3 or TRBV12-4 to TRBJ1-1; 9 bases align to TRBD1. This TCR was sampled from a woman aged 40 to 55 with COVID-19, enrolled during active disease. DNA for the CDR3: TGTGCCAGCAGCGTCAGGACAGGGGAGGCAGCTTTCTTT. Translating gives CASSVRTGEAAFF.